This entry lists 30 T cell receptor beta chains sequenced from one sample in a study of T cells in Graves' hyperthyroidism and ophthalmopathy (dated by TCRdb to the late 2010s). Library method: multiplex PCR. TCRdb lists the instrument as Illumina HiSeq 2000. TCR beta CDR3 regions were amplified from RNA transcripts. The TCR CDR3 was subjected to a first round of RT-PCR using the HTBI primer set and the Qiagen OneStep RT-PCR kit. TCRdb reprocessed the public reads (quality trimming at Q25 with fastp, clone calling with MiXCR) and kept in-frame beta chains. One record per CDR3 amino acid sequence lists the most common genes and DNA. For this sample the table gives under 350,000 distinct CDR3 sequences, of which approximately 15% were detected only once. The top ten hold just over 55% of the sample. The material sequenced was blood. The receptor set was obtained from a woman between 55 and 75 years old with Graves' ophthalmopathy.

The V gene is TRBV2, the J gene TRBJ1-3, with TRBD1 matching over 7 bases. Germline V gene lookup returns CDR1 SNHLY and CDR2 FYNNEI. This CDR3 is built from 15 residues. The junction had 9 bases not matched to a gene; V was cut back by 10 bases and J by 0 bases. The CDR3 protein is CATWAGQVSGNTIYF. The DNA of the CDR3 is TGTGCCACCTGGGCAGGACAGGTCTCTGGAAACACCATATATTTT.

This clonotype was detected a few times. J is TRBJ1-2 and V is TRBV9, with 7 bases that match TRBD1. The CDR3 spans 14 residues. V lost 7 bases, J lost 6 bases, and 12 bases stayed unmatched. Germline loops: CDR1 SGDLS, CDR2 YYNGEE. For the CDR3, the DNA is TGTGCCAGCGGCGGTTTAGGGACAGCACATGGCTACACCTTC. This codes for CASGGLGTAHGYTF.

This clonotype was seen repeatedly, ten times or more. This chain links TRBV2 with TRBJ2-7, with 10 positions matching TRBD1. The J segment lost 6 bases and the V segment lost 7 bases, leaving 6 bases of the junction unmatched. Germline V gives CDR1 SNHLY, CDR2 FYNNEI. The CDR3 spans 13 residues. This CDR3 reads CASTDRGHGEQYF. DNA for the CDR3: TGTGCCAGCACCGACAGGGGGCATGGCGAGCAGTACTTC.

As regards this clonotype: A single base separates this from a much larger clone, so it may be a read error. The rearrangement links TRBV2 to TRBJ2-5; no firm D call. V dropped 6 bases and J dropped 4 bases, with 15 bases sitting between them. Germline loops: CDR1 SNHLY, CDR2 FYNNEI. The CDR3 spans 14 residues. The CDR3 loop is CASSGRKIRETQYF. For the CDR3, the DNA is TGTGCCAGCAGCGGAAGGAAGATCCGAGAGACCCAGTACTTC.

This clonotype was found many times. The chain couples TRBV5-5 to TRBJ1-6; D unclear. The V and J ends lost 7 bases and 3 bases respectively, with 8 bases between them. The CDR3 covers 13 residues. Per the germline V gene, CDR1 is SGHKS and CDR2 is YYEKEE (reference sequence). CDR3 sequence (DNA): TGTGCCAGCGTTCGATTCTATAATTCACCCCTCCACTTT. Protein product: CASVRFYNSPLHF.

This clonotype has ten or more counts. V usage is TRBV20-1 and J usage is TRBJ1-6; D not certain. The CDR3 has 13 amino acids. The V end lost 6 bases, the J end lost 7 bases, and 13 bases lay between the germline ends. Per the germline V gene, CDR1 is DFQATT and CDR2 is SNEGSKA (reference sequence). The CDR3 nucleotides read TGCAGTGCCCCGCCTCGCGGGAATTCACCCCTCCACTTT. Residues: CSAPPRGNSPLHF.

In the case of this clonotype: Germline is not matched at one junction end, which may reflect a read error. The chain uses TRBV4-1 and TRBJ1-2; 7 bases are a match to TRBD1. Germline V lookup: CDR1 MGHRA, CDR2 YSYEKL. This CDR3 has 15 residues. CDR3 sequence: CASSLRGGTAYGYTF. CDR3 nucleotide sequence: TGTGCCAGCAGCCTCCGGGGGGGGACAGCTTATGGCTACACCTTC.

This clonotype has at least ten counts. The CDR3 nucleotides are TGTGCCAGCAGCTTAGTATGGGCTAGCGGAGAACAAGAGACCCAGTACTTC. Translation gives CASSLVWASGEQETQYF. J is TRBJ2-5 and V is TRBV11-2; TRBD2 aligns across 7 bases. Germline lookup yields CDR1 SGHAT and CDR2 FQNNGV. Trimming took 1 base from V and 2 from J; bases not matched to a gene: 10. This CDR3 is built from 17 residues.

This clonotype appeared many times. The chain is built from TRBV14 and TRBJ2-4, with TRBD1 as a possible D gene (6 bases). The length of the CDR3 is 14 residues. In germline, CDR1 is SGHDN, CDR2 FVKESK. The V gene lost 4 bases and the J gene lost 3 bases, with 10 bases spanning the gap. The CDR3 region has the DNA TGTGCCAGCAGCCTACAGGGTGGCAAAAACATTCAGTACTTC. Translated, it gives CASSLQGGKNIQYF.

This clonotype was detected ten times or more. The chain combines TRBV2 with TRBJ1-4; possible D gene TRBD1, 5 bases. The CDR3 sequence is 13 residues long. The V gene lost 1 base and the J gene lost 10 bases, with 10 bases spanning the gap. Germline values: CDR1 SNHLY, CDR2 FYNNEI. The CDR3 sequence is CASSEGGGTKLFF. The DNA of the CDR3 is TGTGCCAGCAGTGAAGGTGGCGGGACAAAACTGTTTTTT.

This clonotype appeared many times. The genes are TRBV20-1 and TRBJ1-4; D is perhaps TRBD1 (5 bases). The V and J ends lost 4 bases and 5 bases respectively, with 11 bases between them. This CDR3 region has 13 residues. Germline V gene lookup returns CDR1 DFQATT and CDR2 SNEGSKA (reference sequence). The CDR3 coding sequence is TGCAGTGCTATCGGACACCTCAATGAAAAACTGTTTTTT. It specifies CSAIGHLNEKLFF.

Details on this clonotype: The junction differs from germline at one of its ends, possibly a read error. The rearrangement uses TRBV9 and TRBJ1-2; 7 nucleotides line up with TRBD1. The CDR3 totals 16 residues. Germline CDR1 and CDR2: SGDLS and YYNGEE. The CDR3 loop is CASTVGGGAANYGYTF. CDR3 nucleotides: TGTGCCAGCACCGTAGGAGGGGGCGCGGCGAACTATGGCTACACCTTC.

A few counts support this clonotype. This sequence joins TRBV5-1 and TRBJ2-3; weak D call: TRBD1 (5 bases). The CDR3 spans 13 residues. The germline V gene has CDR1 SGHRS and CDR2 YFSETQ. Trimming took 4 bases from V and 2 from J, leaving 8 bases between them. CDR3: CASSRRATDTQYF. CDR3 in DNA: TGCGCCAGCAGCCGCAGGGCCACAGATACGCAGTATTTT.

This clonotype was seen a few times. The rearrangement uses TRBV2 and TRBJ2-7; no clear D. V shed 6 bases and J shed 2 bases, with 8 bases lying between them. CDR3 length: 12 amino acids. CDR1 is SNHLY, CDR2 FYNNEI, per germline. In DNA, the CDR3 is TGTGCCAGCAGGACCGAAACCTACGAGCAGTACTTC. Its protein product is CASRTETYEQYF.

This clonotype was observed at least ten times. The J gene is TRBJ2-7, the V gene TRBV7-3; weak D call: TRBD2 (6 bases). Germline-derived CDR1 and CDR2 are SGHTA and FQGTGA. The CDR3 runs 13 residues. V dropped 1 base and J dropped 7 bases, with 11 bases sitting between them. The DNA of the CDR3 is TGTGCCAGCAGCTTAATTGGGGGGACTGAGCAGTACTTC. Translating it yields CASSLIGGTEQYF.

The V gene is TRBV12-3 or TRBV12-4, the J gene TRBJ1-1, with a tentative D call TRBD1 (5 bases). The V gene lost 6 bases and the J gene lost 4 bases, with 24 bases spanning the gap. CDR3 length: 17 amino acids. The CDR3 bases are TGTGCCAGCAGCCATCGTCCGGGACTAGCGGGGGGCACTGAAGCTTTCTTT. Amino acid sequence: CASSHRPGLAGGTEAFF.

The genes are TRBV7-2 and TRBJ2-4; no clear D. Germline-derived CDR1 and CDR2 are SGHTA and FQGNSA. The CDR3 has 16 residues. The germline V and J ends were trimmed by 2 bases and 9 bases, with 20 bases remaining between them. The CDR3 loop is CASSLNPPRLSGIQYF. The CDR3 DNA is TGTGCCAGCAGCTTAAACCCCCCCAGGCTCTCCGGCATTCAGTACTTC.

The J gene is TRBJ2-3, the V gene TRBV29-1, with 12 nucleotides matching TRBD2. Germline CDR1 is SQVTM and CDR2 is ANQGSEA. The CDR3 covers 12 residues. The chain's CDR3 is CMTSGSADTQYF. Here the CDR3 DNA reads TGCATGACTAGCGGGAGTGCAGATACGCAGTATTTT.

The table lists this clonotype with a count of one. This chain joins TRBV11-3 and TRBJ2-7; 7 bases are shared with TRBD1. Germline CDR1 SGHNT, CDR2 YENEEA. The CDR3 is made up of 14 amino acids. Trimming removed 5 bases from V and 4 bases from J; junction bases left unmatched: 8. CDR3 region: CASSVRQGGYEQYF. As DNA, the CDR3 is TGTGCCAGCAGCGTCCGACAGGGCGGGTACGAGCAGTACTTC.

This clonotype came up many times. The genes are TRBV2 and TRBJ1-6, with 7 bases that match TRBD1. Looked up from germline, CDR1 is SNHLY and CDR2 is FYNNEI. The CDR3 loop spans 14 amino acids. V lost 6 bases to trimming and J lost 7 bases; unmatched junction nucleotides: 6. The CDR3 sequence is CASSENRGNSPLHF. CDR3 in DNA: TGTGCCAGCAGCGAGAACAGGGGAAATTCACCCCTCCACTTT.

This clonotype came up many times. This chain joins TRBV2 and TRBJ2-1, with 11 bases aligning to TRBD1. Germline CDR1 SNHLY, CDR2 FYNNEI. This CDR3 spans 13 amino acids. Trimming at V came to 4 bases and at J to 9 bases, leaving 2 bases not matched to a gene. The CDR3 region has the DNA TGTGCCAGCAGTGGGGGGACAGGGGGTGAGCAGTTCTTC. Residues: CASSGGTGGEQFF.

This chain links TRBV19 with TRBJ2-7; 9 nucleotides match TRBD2. The CDR3 consists of 15 residues. The germline V gene has CDR1 LNHDA and CDR2 SQIVND (reference sequence). The J segment lost 1 base and the V segment lost 5 bases, leaving 6 bases of the junction unmatched. This CDR3 reads CASSEGLAVSYEQYF. CDR3 nucleotide sequence: TGTGCCAGTAGTGAGGGACTAGCAGTATCCTACGAGCAGTACTTC.

This chain links TRBV7-2 with TRBJ2-7; the match to TRBD1 covers 10 bases. Germline V gene lookup returns CDR1 SGHTA and CDR2 FQGNSA. The ends lost 1 base at V and 0 bases at J; junction bases unmatched: 6. This CDR3 has 17 amino acids. CDR3 sequence (DNA): TGTGCCAGCAGCTTAGTCCCGGGACAGGGGCTCTCCTACGAGCAGTACTTC. Amino acids: CASSLVPGQGLSYEQYF.

The rearrangement joins TRBV18 to TRBJ1-2; 7 nucleotides line up with TRBD1. This CDR3 contains 14 residues. CDR1 and CDR2 from the germline V gene are KGHSH and LQKENI. Trimming at V came to 2 bases and at J to 3 bases, leaving 3 bases not matched to a gene. This chain's CDR3 is CASSPSGGDYGYTF. Written as DNA, the CDR3 is TGTGCCAGCTCACCATCAGGGGGTGACTATGGCTACACCTTC.

This clonotype was picked up many times. The chain couples TRBV7-9 to TRBJ2-3; TRBD2 matches 7 bases. CDR1 is SEHNR, CDR2 FQNEAQ, per germline (reference sequence). The CDR3 totals 15 residues. With 3 bases clipped from V and 6 bases from J, the junction kept 9 bases outside the gene matches. CDR3: CASSFEGGPGDTQYF. CDR3 in DNA: TGTGCCAGCAGCTTCGAGGGAGGGCCGGGGGATACGCAGTATTTT.

The chain employs TRBV15 and TRBJ1-2; D perhaps matches TRBD1 (5 bases). Trimming shortened V by 0 bases and J by 8 bases, and 22 bases separated the two germline ends. The CDR3 is made up of 17 amino acids. Germline CDR1 is LNHNV and CDR2 is YYDKDF (reference sequence). The CDR3 bases are TGTGCCACCAGCAGAGATTTCTTGGGTGGGGGAGCGGCGGGCTACACCTTC. Translation: CATSRDFLGGGAAGYTF.

The sample holds many counts of this clonotype. V usage is TRBV20-1 and J usage is TRBJ2-3, with D perhaps matching TRBD2 (5 bases). The V gene lost 6 bases and the J gene lost 0 bases, with 10 bases spanning the gap. Germline-derived CDR1 and CDR2 are DFQATT and SNEGSKA (reference sequence). This CDR3 spans 13 amino acids. CDR3 amino acids: CSAAEPSTDTQYF. CDR3 DNA sequence: TGCAGTGCAGCGGAACCTAGCACAGATACGCAGTATTTT.

This clonotype was recorded at least ten times. The chain recombines TRBV7-2 with TRBJ1-1, with D possibly TRBD1 on 6 matching bases. V gave up 2 bases and J gave up 11 bases, with 15 bases separating them. The CDR3 covers 13 residues. CDR1 is SGHTA and CDR2 is FQGNSA in the germline V gene. Here the CDR3 DNA reads TGTGCCAGCAGCTTATCTGATCGGGGGCTCGCTTTCTTT. Translated: CASSLSDRGLAFF. The full variable domain, with the rest looked up from reference TRBV7-2 and TRBJ1-1, is GAGVSQSPSNKVTEKGKDVELRCDPISGHTALYWYRQSLGQGLEFLIYFQGNSAPDKSGLPSDRFSAERTGGSVSTLTIQRTQQEDSAVYLCASSLSDRGLAFFGQGTRLTVV.

Ten or more counts support this clonotype. This chain uses TRBV11-2 with TRBJ2-3; possible D gene TRBD2, 5 bases. CDR3 length equals 15 residues. Deletions cut 4 bases from V and 2 bases from J, with 13 bases between. The germline V gene has CDR1 SGHAT and CDR2 FQNNGV. The CDR3 protein is CASSSRGQVTDTQYF. The CDR3 nucleotides read TGTGCCAGCAGCTCCCGAGGGCAAGTCACAGATACGCAGTATTTT.

This rearrangement joins TRBV5-1 to TRBJ2-1, with D possibly called TRBD1 or TRBD2 (5 bases each). CDR1 and CDR2 from the germline V gene are SGHRS and YFSETQ. Trimming cost V 4 bases and J 1 base, with 9 bases left between them. This CDR3 comprises 14 residues. CDR3 nucleotides: TGCGCCAGCAGCCCGGGACGGTCCTACAATGAGCAGTTCTTC. Encoded protein: CASSPGRSYNEQFF.